This TCR beta chain was identified in a study of T cell changes during pregnancy in multiple sclerosis. Assay used: immunoSEQ multiplex PCR; TCRdb lists only in-frame clones, some missing. The sample consists of around 67,000 clones, roughly nine tenths of them appearing once. The germline CDR1 and CDR2 sequences are SGHVS and FQNEAQ. Unmatched junction bases numbered 6, after V lost 2 bases and J lost 0 bases. The CDR3 loop spans 17 amino acids. This chain joins TRBV7-8 and TRBJ2-1; the match to TRBD2 covers 8 bases. The clonotype was recovered from a female donor in good health, enrolled as a control in a pregnancy study. Sequencing was performed on peripheral blood, taken after pregnancy. The CDR3 nucleotides read TGTGCCAGCAGCTTAAGGCGGCGGGGGGACTCCTACAATGAGCAGTTCTTC. This sequence encodes CASSLRRRGDSYNEQFF.